One sample yielded the 29 T cell receptor beta chains listed below, sequenced in a study of T cell responses to AZD1222 COVID-19 vaccine. Sequencing used immunoSEQ multiplex PCR; TCRdb keeps in-frame clones, though not all of them. Altogether some 150,000 clones are present, around 90% being singletons, with the ten largest covering around 1.7%. Source: peripheral blood, taken 28 days after the second AZD1222 dose. The receptors come from an adult who received the AZD1222 COVID-19 vaccine.

V and J are TRBV5-6 and TRBJ1-6; D unclear. Germline lookup yields CDR1 SGHDT and CDR2 YYEEEE. CDR3 length: 17 residues. V lost 0 bases and J 10 bases, leaving 20 bases between the germline ends. As DNA, the CDR3 is TGTGCCAGCAGCTTGGCACTGGTGAGTGGAGGGAACTCACCCCTCCACTTT. Protein product: CASSLALVSGGNSPLHF.

V is TRBV19 and J is TRBJ1-5, with D possibly TRBD1 on 5 matching bases. Between the trimmed V and J ends, which lost 3 bases and 2 bases, there was a span of 11 bases. The CDR3 has 15 amino acids. CDR1 LNHDA and CDR2 SQIVND come from the germline V gene (reference sequence). The CDR3 bases are TGTGCCAGTAGTATGGGGGGTCTCGGCAATCAGCCCCAGCATTTT. It yields the protein CASSMGGLGNQPQHF.

J is TRBJ2-2 and V is TRBV2; D uncertain. This CDR3 is 13 amino acids long. CDR1 and CDR2 from the germline V gene are SNHLY and FYNNEI. V was pared by 5 bases and J by 6 bases, with 10 bases between. CDR3 in DNA: TGTGCCAGCAGTCGCACAGAGGCCGGGGAGCTGTTTTTT. Residues: CASSRTEAGELFF.

V gene TRBV12-3 or TRBV12-4 combines with J gene TRBJ2-4; D is unresolved. With 3 bases removed from V and 8 bases from J, the gap between germline ends came to 11 bases. This CDR3 spans 13 amino acids. CDR3 region: CASSLSSRDIQYF. CDR3 in DNA: TGTGCCAGCAGTTTGAGCAGCCGAGACATTCAGTACTTC.

This clone was picked up one time. V gene TRBV11-3 combines with J gene TRBJ2-1, with TRBD1 matching 9 bases. The V segment lost 5 bases and the J segment 2 bases; nucleotides outside the gene matches: 10. CDR1 SGHNT and CDR2 YENEEA come from the germline V gene. The CDR3 sequence is 17 residues long. The CDR3: CASSLTPGQGTYNEQFF. CDR3 DNA sequence: TGTGCCAGCAGCCTTACGCCGGGACAGGGAACCTACAATGAGCAGTTCTTC.

The V and J genes are TRBV18 and TRBJ1-2; possibly TRBD1 for D (5 bases). Trimming removed 3 bases from V and 5 bases from J, with 13 bases in between. The CDR3 totals 14 residues. Germline assignment: CDR1 KGHSH and CDR2 LQKENI. Here the CDR3 reads CASSPLGGGYGYTF. As DNA, the CDR3 is TGTGCCAGCTCACCCCTTGGGGGGGGGTATGGCTACACCTTC.

The chain recombines TRBV2 with TRBJ2-7; D gene ambiguous. CDR3 length: 14 amino acids. Looked up from germline, CDR1 is SNHLY and CDR2 is FYNNEI. V lost 0 bases to trimming and J lost 0 bases, with 6 bases between them. The CDR3 DNA is TGTGCCAGCAGTGAAGCGGAGACCTCCTACGAGCAGTACTTC. It is translated as CASSEAETSYEQYF.

V usage is TRBV6-2 or TRBV6-3 and J usage is TRBJ2-1; 12 bases are a match to TRBD2. The trim removed 5 bases at V and 6 bases at J, leaving 8 bases unmatched. The CDR3 runs to 16 residues. Germline loops: CDR1 MNHEY, CDR2 SVGEGT. The CDR3 loop reads CASSGLAGGPGNEQFF. DNA for the CDR3: TGTGCCAGCAGTGGCCTAGCGGGAGGGCCTGGCAATGAGCAGTTCTTC.

The chain recombines TRBV19 with TRBJ1-1; the match to TRBD1 covers 7 bases. Germline loops: CDR1 LNHDA, CDR2 SQIVND (reference sequence). The J segment lost 5 bases and the V segment lost 4 bases, leaving 7 bases of the junction unmatched. This CDR3 has 14 amino acids. The CDR3 loop is CASSTRQGGTEAFF. DNA for the CDR3: TGTGCCAGTAGTACAAGACAGGGAGGGACTGAAGCTTTCTTT.

The J gene is TRBJ1-1, the V gene TRBV30; tentatively, D is TRBD1 (5 bases). With 4 bases removed from V and 4 bases from J, the gap between germline ends came to 13 bases. Germline values: CDR1 GTSNPN, CDR2 SVGIG (reference sequence). The CDR3 loop spans 13 amino acids. This CDR3 reads CAWTMGGGTEAFF. The CDR3 bases are TGTGCCTGGACCATGGGGGGGGGCACTGAAGCTTTCTTT.

The chain recombines TRBV4-3 with TRBJ2-1; D may be TRBD2 (6 bases). The CDR3 consists of 15 residues. CDR1 LGHNA and CDR2 YSLEER come from the germline V gene. Trimming took 1 base from V and 4 from J, leaving 11 bases between them. CDR3 region: CASSQGGTYYNEQFF. The CDR3 coding sequence is TGCGCCAGCAGCCAAGGCGGGACTTATTACAATGAGCAGTTCTTC.

The genes are TRBV18 and TRBJ2-3; TRBD2 matches 7 bases. V dropped 4 bases and J dropped 0; count of bases not matched to a gene: 13. CDR3 length: 18 amino acids. The germline CDR1 and CDR2 sequences are KGHSH and LQKENI. The CDR3 loop is CASSQRGYVEISTDTQYF. CDR3 coding DNA: TGTGCCAGCTCACAGCGGGGCTACGTAGAAATTAGCACAGATACGCAGTATTTT.

The rearrangement joins TRBV6-1 to TRBJ1-1; D possibly corresponds to TRBD1 (5 bases). V shed 7 bases and J shed 5 bases, with 17 bases lying between them. The CDR3 runs to 14 residues. CDR1 and CDR2 (germline): MNHNS, SASEGT. CDR3 DNA: TGTGCCAGCAAAATCGGGGGGGGAAAGACTGAAGCTTTCTTT. This sequence encodes CASKIGGGKTEAFF.

This clone occurred once. This sequence joins TRBV19 and TRBJ1-5; 9 nucleotides align to TRBD1. J gave up 6 bases and V 6 bases, and 12 bases lay outside the gene matches. This CDR3 is built from 16 residues. In germline, CDR1 is LNHDA, CDR2 SQIVND (reference sequence). Written as DNA, the CDR3 is TGTGCCAGTAGAAGCACAGGGGGCTCGTCAGGTCAGCCCCAGCATTTT. It is translated as CASRSTGGSSGQPQHF.

The chain employs TRBV5-4 and TRBJ2-7, with D hard to call. Trimming stripped 0 bases from V and 3 bases from J, with 10 bases between. The CDR3 has 14 residues. Germline CDR1 and CDR2: SGHNT and YYREEE (reference sequence). CDR3 residues: CASSLGLDNYEQYF. In nucleotides, the CDR3 is TGTGCCAGCAGCTTGGGTCTAGACAACTACGAGCAGTACTTC.

In this sample, this clone turned up once. As DNA, the CDR3 is TGCGCCAGCAGCTTGGGGGCGGGATTCTCCACAGATACGCAGTATTTT. Encoded protein: CASSLGAGFSTDTQYF. The chain has TRBV5-1 and TRBJ2-3, with TRBD2 as a possible D gene (6 bases). CDR1 is SGHRS, CDR2 YFSETQ, per germline. Trimming removed 0 bases at V and 2 bases at J, with 13 bases between. This CDR3 contains 16 residues.

The rearrangement joins TRBV5-1 to TRBJ2-2; D might be TRBD1 or TRBD2, each matching 5 bases. Germline V gene data show CDR1 as SGHRS and CDR2 as YFSETQ. The CDR3 is 14 residues long. Deletions cut 0 bases from V and 5 bases from J, with 8 bases between. The DNA of the CDR3 is TGCGCCAGCAGCTTGGACTGGGGGACCGGGGAGCTGTTTTTT. It yields the protein CASSLDWGTGELFF.

The chain is built from TRBV28 and TRBJ1-2; TRBD1 matches 12 bases. CDR1 MDHEN and CDR2 SYDVKM come from the germline V gene. This CDR3 comprises 14 residues. V lost 7 bases to trimming and J lost 6 bases; unmatched junction nucleotides: 6. In nucleotides, the CDR3 is TGTGCCAGCACCGCGGGACAGGGGGCGGATGGCTACACCTTC. This codes for CASTAGQGADGYTF.

V usage is TRBV3-1 (or the pseudogene TRBV3-2) and J usage is TRBJ2-6; a possible D gene is TRBD1 (5 bases). V lost 3 bases to trimming and J lost 2 bases, with 8 bases between them. Looked up from germline, CDR1 is LGHDT and CDR2 is YNNKEL (reference sequence). This CDR3 has 15 amino acids. CDR3 amino acids: CASSQVGAGANVLTF. Written as DNA, the CDR3 is TGTGCCAGCAGCCAGGTAGGGGCTGGGGCCAACGTCCTGACTTTC.

The chain has TRBV7-3 and TRBJ1-2, with D perhaps matching TRBD1 (5 bases). Germline V gives CDR1 SGHTA, CDR2 FQGTGA. This CDR3 has 16 amino acids. V shed 5 bases and J shed 7 bases, with 23 bases lying between them. The CDR3 DNA follows: TGTGCCAGCAGCCTAGGGCCGGGACCGCAAGATGGTGGCTACACCTTC. It yields the protein CASSLGPGPQDGGYTF.

As for this clone: This sample also contains other DNA sequences that code for the same CDR3. This chain links TRBV14 with TRBJ1-1; D gene uncertain. This CDR3 is 13 amino acids long. Trimming cost V 1 base and J 1 base, with 4 bases left between them. Germline V gene data show CDR1 as SGHDN and CDR2 as FVKESK. The CDR3 loop is CASSQGPNTEAFF. The DNA for the CDR3 is TGTGCCAGCAGCCAAGGACCGAACACTGAAGCTTTCTTT.

The genes are TRBV3-1 (or the pseudogene TRBV3-2) and TRBJ2-7, with 13 nucleotides matching TRBD2. The V gene's germline CDR1 is LGHDT and CDR2 YNNKEL (reference sequence). The CDR3 runs 16 residues. After removal of 2 bases from V and 2 bases from J, the junction contained 3 bases not matched to a gene. CDR3 residues: CASSQWTSGSPYEQYF. CDR3 DNA: TGTGCCAGCAGCCAATGGACTAGCGGGAGTCCCTACGAGCAGTACTTC.

The rearrangement joins TRBV27 to TRBJ2-5; the match to TRBD1 covers 9 bases. The CDR3 covers 14 residues. In germline, CDR1 is MNHEY, CDR2 SMNVEV (reference sequence). With V trimmed by 7 bases and J by 1 base, 4 bases remained unmatched. This chain's CDR3 is CASKGQGGQETQYF. CDR3 nucleotides: TGTGCCAGCAAGGGACAGGGTGGCCAAGAGACCCAGTACTTC.

This chain uses TRBV18 with TRBJ2-3, with 8 nucleotides matching TRBD2. Germline-derived CDR1 and CDR2 are KGHSH and LQKENI. The J segment lost 3 bases and the V segment lost 0 bases, leaving 5 bases of the junction unmatched. CDR3 length: 16 residues. CDR3 protein: CASSPPGLGGTDTQYF. DNA for the CDR3: TGTGCCAGCTCACCACCGGGACTAGGGGGGACAGATACGCAGTATTTT.

The chain carries TRBV18 and TRBJ2-1; D not certain. The length of the CDR3 is 18 residues. The germline gives CDR1 KGHSH, CDR2 LQKENI. With 3 bases removed from V and 5 bases from J, the gap between germline ends came to 23 bases. The CDR3 sequence: CASSPTRVAIVTHNEQFF. CDR3 nucleotide sequence: TGTGCCAGCTCACCTACTCGGGTGGCAATAGTAACCCACAATGAGCAGTTCTTC.

This clone was counted between two and nine times. The V call is TRBV28, the J call TRBJ1-5; D perhaps matches TRBD1 (5 bases). Trimming removed 3 bases at V and 1 base at J, with 19 bases between. The CDR3 has 18 residues. Germline CDR1 and CDR2: MDHEN and SYDVKM. CDR3 amino acids: CASSFVRVIWGSNQPQHF. DNA for the CDR3: TGTGCCAGCAGTTTTGTTAGGGTGATCTGGGGGAGCAATCAGCCCCAGCATTTT.

The V and J genes are TRBV4-1 and TRBJ2-3; D unclear. This CDR3 region has 15 residues. Germline V gives CDR1 MGHRA, CDR2 YSYEKL. V lost 1 base, J lost 1 base, and 9 bases lay in between. CDR3 amino acids: CASSQGFSGTDTQYF. DNA of the CDR3: TGCGCCAGCAGCCAAGGGTTTAGTGGCACAGATACGCAGTATTTT.

The chain couples TRBV20-1 to TRBJ1-1; D is unresolved. This CDR3 has 8 amino acids. V was clipped by 8 bases and J by 2 bases, with 0 bases between them. Germline CDR1 DFQATT, CDR2 SNEGSKA (reference sequence). CDR3 sequence: CSNTEAFF. CDR3 DNA sequence: TGCAGTAACACTGAAGCTTTCTTT.

The chain uses TRBV27 and TRBJ1-1; D remains ambiguous. This CDR3 is 14 amino acids long. Trimming removed 0 bases at V and 1 base at J, with 6 bases between. Germline V gives CDR1 MNHEY, CDR2 SMNVEV (reference sequence). The CDR3 bases are TGTGCCAGCAGTTTATCGGTACAGAACACTGAAGCTTTCTTT. It encodes CASSLSVQNTEAFF.